This T cell receptor (beta chain) was profiled in a study of shared clonotypes between healthy human individuals. The wider study: Researchers assigned three CD4 naive, three CD4 memory, two CD8 naive and one CD8 memory plate to each donor.

Findings and limits, study-wide: How much donors shared clonotypes was expected to be affected by sequencing depth.

Repertoires were generated with immunoSEQ multiplex PCR, while TCRdb's copy carries only in-frame clones and drops some. The table has hundreds of thousands of clones, about 90% seen once; the top ten hold approximately 24%. A note on this clone: Its antigen is not known.

Germline CDR1 LNHDA, CDR2 SQIVND (reference sequence). With 5 bases removed from V and 5 bases from J, the gap between germline ends came to 16 bases. This CDR3 region has 14 residues. The naive CD8 subset, CD45RO-negative cells positively selected for CCR7, excluded terminally differentiated effector memory CD45RA+ cells. The chain uses TRBV19 and TRBJ2-7, with D possibly matching TRBD2 (7 bases). The sequencing sample was made of naive CD8+ T cells sorted from blood. This sequence was found in a man aged 25-45 years in good health. CDR3 loop: CASSVGGRYHEQYF. The DNA of the CDR3 is TGTGCCAGTAGTGTGGGGGGGCGCTATCACGAGCAGTACTTC.